One sample yielded the 21 T cell receptor beta chains listed below, sequenced in a study of shared clonotypes between healthy human individuals. It was CD45RO-negative cells, positively selected for CCR7, that made up naive CD8 cells, with terminally differentiated effector memory CD45RA+ cells excluded. Profiled with immunoSEQ multiplex PCR; TCRdb holds only in-frame clones, not every one. The table has some 2.1 million clones, about 94% seen once. The sample taken for sequencing was naive CD8+ T cells sorted from blood. These receptors originate from a man aged 18 to 30 in good health.

A word on this clone: In the same sample, other DNA sequences code for this CDR3. The chain has TRBV4-1 and TRBJ2-1; maybe TRBD2 (6 bases). V lost 1 base to trimming and J lost 7 bases, with 8 bases between them. The CDR3 consists of 13 residues. Looked up from germline, CDR1 is MGHRA and CDR2 is YSYEKL. CDR3 in amino acids: CASSQVAGNEQFF. CDR3 nucleotides: TGCGCCAGCAGCCAAGTGGCGGGGAATGAGCAGTTCTTC.

The chain links TRBV13 to TRBJ2-1; D ambiguous. The germline V gene has CDR1 PRHDT and CDR2 FYEKMQ (reference sequence). The CDR3 extends over 12 amino acids. Trimming took 2 bases from V and 7 from J, leaving 6 bases between them. The CDR3 protein is CASSLPSNEQFF. The CDR3, as DNA: TGTGCCAGCAGCTTACCGTCAAATGAGCAGTTCTTC.

The chain joins TRBV6-1 to TRBJ2-5, with 10 bases aligning to TRBD1. The ends lost 0 bases at V and 4 bases at J; junction bases unmatched: 8. Germline V CDR1 and CDR2: MNHNS, SASEGT. The CDR3 covers 17 residues. The CDR3 nucleotides read TGTGCCAGCAGTGAAGCGCTTACGGGACAGGGGAGAGAGACCCAGTACTTC. Translating gives CASSEALTGQGRETQYF.

V and J are TRBV2 and TRBJ2-7, with D perhaps TRBD2 (6 bases). Germline CDR1 and CDR2: SNHLY and FYNNEI. Trimming pared 5 bases from V and 4 bases from J, leaving 12 bases between. The CDR3 totals 13 residues. DNA of the CDR3: TGTGCCAGCAGTTCGAATAGCGGTTACGAGCAGTACTTC. Translating it yields CASSSNSGYEQYF.

The chain has TRBV9 and TRBJ2-5, with D unresolved. V lost 3 bases, J lost 4 bases, and 10 bases lay in between. Germline V gene sequence: CDR1 SGDLS, CDR2 YYNGEE. The CDR3 totals 13 residues. In DNA, the CDR3 is TGTGCCAGCAGCGACGGCATTACAGAGACCCAGTACTTC. Protein sequence: CASSDGITETQYF.

In its sample, this clone was seen once. This rearrangement joins TRBV6-5 to TRBJ1-4, with D uncertain. The CDR3 runs to 15 residues. Germline V gives CDR1 MNHEY, CDR2 SVGAGI. V was trimmed by 0 bases and J by 12 bases, leaving 17 bases between them. The CDR3 region is CASSYSVSGLTELFF. The CDR3 coding sequence is TGTGCCAGCAGTTACTCGGTGTCGGGATTGACGGAACTGTTTTTT.

The chain is built from TRBV7-8 and TRBJ2-3, with 10 bases fitting TRBD2. The V segment lost 4 bases and the J segment 6 bases; nucleotides outside the gene matches: 7. Germline V gene data show CDR1 as SGHVS and CDR2 as FQNEAQ. This CDR3 contains 15 residues. The CDR3 region is CASSSSGSRSDTQYF. CDR3 bases: TGTGCCAGCAGCTCTAGCGGGAGTCGATCGGATACGCAGTATTTT. Complete variable domain (other parts from reference TRBV7-8 and TRBJ2-3): GAGVSQSPRYKVAKRGQDVALRCDPISGHVSLFWYQQALGQGPEFLTYFQNEAQLDKSGLPSDRFFAERPEGSVSTLKIQRTQQEDSAVYLCASSSSGSRSDTQYFGPGTRLTVL.

The J gene is TRBJ1-1, the V gene TRBV6-5; D gene ambiguous. The CDR3 length is 14 residues. The germline CDR1 and CDR2 sequences are MNHEY and SVGAGI. V lost 7 bases and J lost 1, with 13 bases in between. The chain's CDR3 is CASTMGHGNTEAFF. CDR3 sequence (DNA): TGTGCCAGCACAATGGGTCACGGGAACACTGAAGCTTTCTTT.

The V gene is TRBV10-1, the J gene TRBJ2-3; D gene ambiguous. Germline loops: CDR1 WNHNN, CDR2 SYGVQD (reference sequence). V was cut by 0 bases and J by 3 bases, with 10 bases left in between. CDR3 length equals 15 residues. The CDR3 loop is CASSESLDRTDTQYF. DNA of the CDR3: TGCGCCAGCAGTGAGTCGTTGGACCGAACAGATACGCAGTATTTT.

The chain joins TRBV27 to TRBJ2-1; 10 positions match TRBD2. The length of the CDR3 is 16 residues. After removal of 0 bases from V and 8 bases from J, the junction contained 7 bases not matched to a gene. Germline values: CDR1 MNHEY, CDR2 SMNVEV (reference sequence). The CDR3, as DNA: TGTGCCAGCAGTTTATCAGCTAGCGGGGGAGGAGATGAGCAGTTCTTC. This sequence encodes CASSLSASGGGDEQFF.

The chain links TRBV29-1 to TRBJ2-7; no definite D call. Trimming took 3 bases from V and 12 from J, leaving 18 bases between them. Germline CDR1 SQVTM, CDR2 ANQGSEA. CDR3 length equals 12 residues. The DNA of the CDR3 is TGCAGCGTTGATGCCCAAAACGCTCGTAGGTACTTC. Amino acids: CSVDAQNARRYF.

The chain couples TRBV5-4 to TRBJ1-3, with D possibly TRBD1 on 6 matching bases. The CDR3 consists of 12 residues. The V end was cut by 0 bases, the J end by 11 bases, with 9 bases between. Germline CDR1 reads SGHNT; CDR2 reads YYREEE (reference sequence). This CDR3 reads CASSLGGGPIYF. CDR3 coding DNA: TGTGCCAGCAGCTTGGGTGGGGGGCCCATATATTTT.

Note on this clone: Other DNA sequences in the sample encode the same CDR3. The chain joins TRBV9 to TRBJ1-1; D is perhaps TRBD1 (5 bases). This CDR3 spans 14 amino acids. Trimming took 0 bases from V and 5 from J, leaving 11 bases between them. CDR1 SGDLS and CDR2 YYNGEE come from the germline V gene. The CDR3 DNA reads TGTGCCAGCAGCGTAGGGTGGGGGGAGACTGAAGCTTTCTTT. Translated: CASSVGWGETEAFF.

The chain uses TRBV13 and TRBJ1-4; TRBD1 matches 7 bases. V gave up 4 bases and J gave up 12 bases; unmatched junction bases: 5. The CDR3 totals 12 residues. Per germline, CDR1 PRHDT and CDR2 FYEKMQ (reference sequence). The CDR3 loop reads CASSSGQGELFF. In DNA form, the CDR3 reads TGTGCCAGCAGCTCAGGGCAGGGGGAACTGTTTTTT.

The rearrangement links TRBV5-1 to TRBJ1-6; weak D call: TRBD1 (5 bases). The CDR3 covers 15 residues. Germline V CDR1 and CDR2: SGHRS, YFSETQ. V was cut by 0 bases and J by 9 bases, with 13 bases left in between. This CDR3 reads CASSLAPGQGSPLHF. In nucleotides, the CDR3 is TGCGCCAGCAGCTTGGCCCCGGGGCAGGGTTCACCCCTCCACTTT. The variable domain in full, completed from reference TRBV5-1 and TRBJ1-6, reads KAGVTQTPRYLIKTRGQQVTLSCSPISGHRSVSWYQQTPGQGLQFLFEYFSETQRNKGNFPGRFSGRQFSNSRSEMNVSTLELGDSALYLCASSLAPGQGSPLHFGNGTRLTVT.

The chain is built from TRBV7-8 and TRBJ2-5; possibly TRBD2 for D (6 bases). V was pared by 1 base and J by 0 bases, with 15 bases between. CDR1 and CDR2 from the germline V gene are SGHVS and FQNEAQ. The CDR3 is 17 residues long. CDR3 DNA: TGTGCCAGCAGCTTAGTGAGGCGGGAAATGTACCAAGAGACCCAGTACTTC. It encodes CASSLVRREMYQETQYF.

Turning to this clone: Other DNA sequences in this specimen translate into the identical CDR3. The chain employs TRBV9 and TRBJ1-1; 9 bases agree with TRBD1. This CDR3 comprises 15 residues. Germline CDR1 and CDR2: SGDLS and YYNGEE. Losses at the gene ends were 3 bases for V and 1 base for J; bases not matched to a gene: 4. For the CDR3, the DNA is TGTGCCAGCAGCGCCCGGGACAGGGCGAACACTGAAGCTTTCTTT. Its protein is CASSARDRANTEAFF.

The J gene is TRBJ1-5, the V gene TRBV19, with D unresolved. This CDR3 has 13 residues. Germline V lookup: CDR1 LNHDA, CDR2 SQIVND (reference sequence). V gave up 3 bases and J gave up 6 bases, with 9 bases separating them. CDR3 sequence (DNA): TGTGCCAGTAGTATGTCGGGGAGTCAGCCCCAGCATTTT. It translates to CASSMSGSQPQHF.

The chain has TRBV2 and TRBJ2-1, with D unresolved. From germline, CDR1 is SNHLY and CDR2 FYNNEI. The V end was cut by 1 base, the J end by 3 bases, with 4 bases between. This CDR3 is 13 amino acids long. The CDR3 bases are TGTGCCAGCAGTGAAGAACTCTACAATGAGCAGTTCTTC. It is translated as CASSEELYNEQFF.

The rearrangement links TRBV5-1 to TRBJ1-2, with unresolved D. Trimming left V 4 bases short and J 0 bases short, with 13 bases between. Germline CDR1 is SGHRS and CDR2 is YFSETQ. This CDR3 comprises 15 residues. In nucleotides, the CDR3 is TGCGCCAGCAGCATCTCAGTAGAAGCTAACTATGGCTACACCTTC. This codes for CASSISVEANYGYTF. The full variable domain, in which reference TRBV5-1 and TRBJ1-2 provide the parts outside the CDR3, is KAGVTQTPRYLIKTRGQQVTLSCSPISGHRSVSWYQQTPGQGLQFLFEYFSETQRNKGNFPGRFSGRQFSNSRSEMNVSTLELGDSALYLCASSISVEANYGYTFGSGTRLTVV.

This clone was counted once. V usage is TRBV6-5 and J usage is TRBJ2-1; tentative D call: TRBD2 (5 bases). Trimming left V 3 bases short and J 8 bases short, with 14 bases between. CDR1 is MNHEY and CDR2 is SVGAGI in the germline V gene. The CDR3 totals 14 residues. In DNA form, the CDR3 reads TGTGCCAGCAGTTATGGGGAGTCCTTGCATGAGCAGTTCTTC. This translates into CASSYGESLHEQFF.